Below are 15 T cell receptor beta chains sequenced from a single sample in a study of cytomegalovirus exposure and HLA in healthy donors. Both 60 Vbeta primers and 13 Jbeta primers went into the PCR. Sequenced by immunoSEQ multiplex PCR; TCRdb stores in-frame clones only, minus some. The repertoire has approximately 120,000 clones, 74% of them found once; the top ten carry roughly 4.1%. The specimen sequenced was PBMCs. All receptors come from a woman between 45 and 65 years old in good health and CMV-seropositive.

The rearrangement links TRBV28 to TRBJ1-6, with 10 bases identical to TRBD1. V gave up 0 bases and J gave up 5 bases; unmatched junction bases: 7. Germline values: CDR1 MDHEN, CDR2 SYDVKM. The CDR3 extends over 18 amino acids. As DNA, the CDR3 is TGTGCCAGCAGTTTATGGACGTCCGGGACAGGGGATAATTCACCCCTCCACTTT. Amino acid sequence: CASSLWTSGTGDNSPLHF.

V gene TRBV7-2 combines with J gene TRBJ2-5; 9 nucleotides agree with TRBD2. The CDR3 is made up of 15 amino acids. Germline CDR1 is SGHTA and CDR2 is FQGNSA. V shed 2 bases, J shed 5 bases, and the junction held 6 bases outside the gene matches. CDR3 coding DNA: TGTGCCAGCAGCTTAATGCGGGGGGGCTCGGAGACCCAGTACTTC. Translated: CASSLMRGGSETQYF.

The CDR3: CASRIRDGTGELFF. The CDR3 nucleotides are TGCGCCAGCAGGATCAGGGATGGCACCGGGGAGCTGTTTTTT. The chain combines TRBV5-1 with TRBJ2-2, with D possibly being TRBD1 (5 bases). CDR1 and CDR2 from the germline V gene are SGHRS and YFSETQ. V lost 5 bases to trimming and J lost 4 bases, with 12 bases between them. This CDR3 has 14 amino acids.

This clone appeared once. The chain recombines TRBV15 with TRBJ2-5; 8 nucleotides agree with TRBD1. The DNA end lines up better with TRBJ2-7; the J call may be wrong. The CDR3 spans 13 residues. The V gene's germline CDR1 is LNHNV and CDR2 YYDKDF (reference sequence). This CDR3 is CATSSRGLHEQYF. CDR3 nucleotides: TGTGCCACCAGCAGCAGGGGGCTGCACGAGCAGTACTTC.

The CDR3 region is CASSLGRTGTYEQYF. CDR3 bases: TGCGCCAGCAGCTTGGGTCGGACAGGTACCTACGAGCAGTACTTC. The V gene is TRBV5-1, the J gene TRBJ2-7; 7 bases fit TRBD1. The V gene's germline CDR1 is SGHRS and CDR2 YFSETQ. J gave up 2 bases and V 0 bases, and 5 bases lay outside the gene matches. The CDR3 loop spans 15 amino acids.

This clone was observed a handful of times. The rearrangement uses TRBV7-2 and TRBJ2-3, with 7 bases fitting TRBD2. CDR1 SGHTA and CDR2 FQGNSA come from the germline V gene. The CDR3 totals 16 residues. V was pared by 5 bases and J by 11 bases, with 19 bases of the junction left unmatched. The CDR3 loop reads CASSPRPSGGDVGQYF. The CDR3 nucleotides read TGTGCCAGCAGCCCGCGCCCTAGCGGAGGCGACGTGGGGCAGTATTTT.

This clone was recorded a few times. The junction shows a germline mismatch at one end, possibly a read error. V is TRBV5-3 and J is TRBJ1-4; 7 positions match TRBD1. TRBV5-3 is identified as an open reading frame with a role that is uncertain. The CDR3 sequence is 16 residues long. DNA of the CDR3: TGTGCCAGAAGATTGGAGGGGGCCCCAATACGAGAAAAACTGTTTTTT. It codes for CARRLEGAPIREKLFF.

The gene calls are TRBV10-3 and TRBJ2-1; 7 bases are shared with TRBD1. V lost 5 bases and J lost 9; bases outside the gene matches: 4. The CDR3 runs to 12 residues. Germline V gene lookup returns CDR1 ENHRY and CDR2 SYGVKD. The CDR3 DNA sequence: TGTGCCATCAGTTACCCAGGGGGTGAGCAGTTCTTC. Its protein is CAISYPGGEQFF.

In nucleotides, the CDR3 is TGTGCCAGCAGCATGGACAGGGGGCCTGCAGATACGCAGTATTTT. Residues: CASSMDRGPADTQYF. The rearrangement uses TRBV5-4 and TRBJ2-3; TRBD1 matches 11 bases. The ends lost 4 bases at V and 4 bases at J; junction bases unmatched: 5. Germline V lookup: CDR1 SGHNT, CDR2 YYREEE (reference sequence). CDR3 length: 15 amino acids.

This clone was seen a handful of times. The chain is built from TRBV6-5 and TRBJ1-4; 7 nucleotides agree with TRBD1. The CDR3 loop spans 16 amino acids. The V segment lost 3 bases and the J segment 8 bases; nucleotides outside the gene matches: 12. From germline, CDR1 is MNHEY and CDR2 SVGAGI. This CDR3 reads CASSYSETGLGEKLFF. The CDR3 nucleotides read TGTGCCAGCAGTTATTCAGAGACAGGGCTAGGGGAAAAACTGTTTTTT.

The chain has TRBV28 and TRBJ1-2; a possible D gene is TRBD1 (6 bases). Germline CDR1 and CDR2: MDHEN and SYDVKM. The CDR3 has 12 residues. Trimming took off 6 bases at V and 4 bases at J, with 9 bases between the two ends. CDR3 sequence (DNA): TGTGCCAGCAGGGACAGACTCTATGGCTACACCTTC. It yields the protein CASRDRLYGYTF.

This clone was observed a few times. The V and J genes are TRBV7-8 and TRBJ1-4; TRBD1 agrees at 10 bases. The CDR3 runs 18 residues. CDR1 and CDR2 from the germline V gene are SGHVS and FQNEAQ. V dropped 2 bases and J dropped 2; count of bases not matched to a gene: 8. The CDR3 DNA sequence: TGTGCCAGCAGCTTACCCGGACAGGGGGTTTCGACTAATGAAAAACTGTTTTTT. Translating it yields CASSLPGQGVSTNEKLFF.

The V gene is TRBV9, the J gene TRBJ1-2; D possibly corresponds to TRBD1 (5 bases). This CDR3 has 15 residues. Per germline, CDR1 SGDLS and CDR2 YYNGEE. V lost 0 bases to trimming and J lost 3 bases, with 12 bases between them. The CDR3 region is CASSVGQGPHYGYTF. The CDR3 DNA reads TGTGCCAGCAGCGTAGGCCAGGGCCCACACTATGGCTACACCTTC.

The J gene is TRBJ1-2, the V gene TRBV25-1; D gene unclear. Per germline, CDR1 MGHDK and CDR2 SYGVNS. Trimming left V 2 bases short and J 7 bases short, with 14 bases between. The CDR3 has 14 amino acids. The CDR3 protein is CASSEQGPGSGYTF. The CDR3 coding sequence is TGTGCCAGCAGTGAACAAGGCCCGGGGTCTGGCTACACCTTC.

The V and J genes are TRBV29-1 and TRBJ2-7, with 7 bases that match TRBD1. The CDR3 is 12 amino acids. Germline CDR1 SQVTM, CDR2 ANQGSEA. Germline trimming cut 7 bases from V and 7 bases from J; bases unmatched to any gene: 10. CDR3 nucleotide sequence: TGCAGCGCTCGACAGGGCCAGGGAGAGCAGTACTTC. It specifies CSARQGQGEQYF.